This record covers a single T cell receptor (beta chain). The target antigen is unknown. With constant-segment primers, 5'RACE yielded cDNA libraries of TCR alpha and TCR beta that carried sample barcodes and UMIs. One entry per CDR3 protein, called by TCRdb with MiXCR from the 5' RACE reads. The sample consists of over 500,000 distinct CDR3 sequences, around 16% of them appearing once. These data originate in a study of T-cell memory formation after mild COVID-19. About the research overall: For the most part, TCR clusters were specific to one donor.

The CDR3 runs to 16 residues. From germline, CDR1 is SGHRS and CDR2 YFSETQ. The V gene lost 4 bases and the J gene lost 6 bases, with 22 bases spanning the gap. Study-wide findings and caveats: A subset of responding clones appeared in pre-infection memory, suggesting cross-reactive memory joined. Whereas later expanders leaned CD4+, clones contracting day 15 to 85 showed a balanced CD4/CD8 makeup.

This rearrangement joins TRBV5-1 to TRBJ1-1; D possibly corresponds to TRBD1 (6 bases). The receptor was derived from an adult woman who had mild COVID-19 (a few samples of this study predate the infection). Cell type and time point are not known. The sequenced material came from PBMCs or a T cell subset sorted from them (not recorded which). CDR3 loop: CASSPSRGERIAEAFF. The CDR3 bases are TGCGCCAGCAGCCCCAGCAGGGGTGAGAGGATCGCTGAAGCTTTCTTT.